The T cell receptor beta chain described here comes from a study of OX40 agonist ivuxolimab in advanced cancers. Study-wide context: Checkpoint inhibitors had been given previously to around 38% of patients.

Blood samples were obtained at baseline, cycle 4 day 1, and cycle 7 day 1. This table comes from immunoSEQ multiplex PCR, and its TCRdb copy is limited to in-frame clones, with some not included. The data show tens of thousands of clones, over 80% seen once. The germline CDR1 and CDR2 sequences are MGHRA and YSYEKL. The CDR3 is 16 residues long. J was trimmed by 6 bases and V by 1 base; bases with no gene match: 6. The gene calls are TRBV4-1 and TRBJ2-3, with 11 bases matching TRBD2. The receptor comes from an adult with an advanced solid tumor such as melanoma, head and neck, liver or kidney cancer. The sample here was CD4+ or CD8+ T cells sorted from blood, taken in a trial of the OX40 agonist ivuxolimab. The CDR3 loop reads CASSQVPSGGRDTQYF. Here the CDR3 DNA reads TGCGCCAGCAGCCAAGTACCTAGCGGGGGGAGGGATACGCAGTATTTT.